This record concerns one TCR beta chain sequence. What it binds is unknown. Every donor, a Caucasian adult, lived in Nashville, Tennessee. Negatively enriched CD4+ T cells were divided by CD45RA into naive and memory. Sequenced by immunoSEQ multiplex PCR; TCRdb stores in-frame clones only, minus some. The table shows roughly 2.2 million clones, with approximately 93% occurring only once. Trimming stripped 1 base from V and 5 bases from J, with 7 bases between. Per germline, CDR1 SGHRS and CDR2 YFSETQ. This CDR3 has 13 amino acids. This sample is drawn from a study of shared clonotypes between healthy human individuals. Study-wide results and limits: Naive CD4 clonotypes were shared across a handful of donors at approximately 5.3%. In general, naive subsets displayed greater estimated richness than memory subsets did.

The source is a man between 18 and 29 years old in good health. Some clones in this sample may be carry-over from other donors' samples. The chain recombines TRBV5-1 with TRBJ2-1; tentative D call: TRBD2 (5 bases). The sample taken for sequencing was naive CD4+ T cells from PBMCs. Subset indicated: CD45RA+ positively selected. Written as DNA, the CDR3 is TGCGCCAGCAGCTTGTTTAGCGACAATGAGCAGTTCTTC. Translating gives CASSLFSDNEQFF.